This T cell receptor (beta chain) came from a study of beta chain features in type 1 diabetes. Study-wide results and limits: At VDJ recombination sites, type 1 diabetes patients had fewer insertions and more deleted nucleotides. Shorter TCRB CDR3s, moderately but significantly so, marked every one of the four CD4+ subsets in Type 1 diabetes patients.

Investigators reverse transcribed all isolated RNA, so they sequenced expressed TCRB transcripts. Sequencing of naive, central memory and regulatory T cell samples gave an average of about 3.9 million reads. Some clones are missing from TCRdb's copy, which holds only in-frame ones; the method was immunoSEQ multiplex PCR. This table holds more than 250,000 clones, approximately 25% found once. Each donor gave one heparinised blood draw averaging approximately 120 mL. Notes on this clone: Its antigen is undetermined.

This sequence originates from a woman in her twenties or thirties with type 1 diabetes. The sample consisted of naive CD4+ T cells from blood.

The CDR3 nucleotides are TGTGCCAGCAGTCGTTACAGGGGTGGGATCTACGAGCAGTACTTC. Its translation: CASSRYRGGIYEQYF. The chain combines TRBV7-2 with TRBJ2-7; 7 positions match TRBD1. The CDR3 sequence is 15 residues long. With 6 bases clipped from V and 3 bases from J, the junction kept 11 bases outside the gene matches. Germline CDR1 is SGHTA and CDR2 is FQGNSA.